This T cell receptor beta chain was found in a study of blood T cell repertoires in COVID-19. This table comes from immunoSEQ multiplex PCR, and its TCRdb copy is limited to in-frame clones, with some not included. The sample holds about 83,000 clones, more than 90% seen once. Trimming left V 6 bases short and J 3 bases short, with 9 bases between. The CDR3 runs 13 residues. What was sequenced was peripheral blood. This rearrangement joins TRBV12-3 or TRBV12-4 to TRBJ1-5; D not certain. The sequence was collected from a woman of 80 years or more with active or convalescent COVID-19. CDR3 DNA: TGTGCCAGCAGATCCGGAGACAATCAGCCCCAGCATTTT. Its protein product is CASRSGDNQPQHF.